This record concerns one T cell receptor beta chain sequence. Its target is not known. Germline loops: CDR1 LGHDT, CDR2 YNNKEL (reference sequence). The CDR3 sequence is 15 residues long. V was pared by 5 bases and J by 6 bases, with 17 bases between. Clones were sequenced by immunoSEQ multiplex PCR, and TCRdb holds only the in-frame ones, with some missing. Of 90,000 to 130,000 clones listed, about 86% are singletons. These data are taken from a study of T cell responses to AZD1222 COVID-19 vaccine. The study's findings and limits: Reportedly, nearly half the spike-specific TCRs target unmutated variant regions. Repertoire sampling occurred only after the peak T cell response. The donors showed a predominance of white British ancestry and of females, with possible underestimation of clonal diversity. Vaccine-related CD4 TCRs covered spike, predominating at 160-218 and 743-854.

The source was peripheral blood, collected on day 0 of AZD1222 vaccination. The sequence came from an adult in good health. The chain carries TRBV3-1 (or the pseudogene TRBV3-2) and TRBJ1-5, with D maybe TRBD1 (5 bases). CDR3 sequence: CASSSGGGGGQPQHF. The CDR3 DNA follows: TGTGCCAGCAGCTCCGGGGGAGGCGGTGGTCAGCCCCAGCATTTT.